This is a list of T cell receptor beta chains from one sample in a study of blood T cell repertoires in COVID-19. Repertoires were generated with immunoSEQ multiplex PCR, while TCRdb's copy carries only in-frame clones and drops some. The sample yields roughly 150,000 clones, about 83% seen once. Sequencing was carried out using peripheral blood. The receptor source for this set is a man aged 65 to 79 who had recovered from COVID-19. CDR3s include the opening cysteine and the closing phenylalanine or tryptophan. A D gene is named only where the DNA matches it firmly. A row's size may be missing; if present it is once, few, many or a size class.

CDR3 protein: CASSFGAGGSNEQFF
CDR3 DNA: TGTGCCAGCAGCTTTGGTGCGGGAGGAAGCAATGAGCAGTTCTTC
clone size: -
D gene: TRBD2
V gene: TRBV11-2
J gene: TRBJ2-1

CDR3 protein: CATRQGGGEKLFF
CDR3 DNA: TGTGCCACCCGACAGGGTGGAGGTGAAAAACTGTTTTTT
clone size: -
D gene: TRBD1
V gene: TRBV19
J gene: TRBJ1-4

CDR3 protein: CASSEISSGDNEQFF
CDR3 DNA: TGCGCCAGCAGTGAGATCTCTAGCGGAGACAATGAGCAGTTCTTC
clone size: -
D gene: TRBD2
V gene: TRBV10-1
J gene: TRBJ2-1

CDR3 protein: CASSPTSPAVDTQYF
CDR3 DNA: TGTGCCAGCAGCCCGACATCCCCGGCCGTCGATACGCAGTATTTT
clone size: many
D gene: -
V gene: TRBV7-9
J gene: TRBJ2-3

CDR3 protein: CASSPRLITDTQYF
CDR3 DNA: TGTGCCAGCAGCCCTCGACTTATCACAGATACGCAGTATTTT
clone size: few
D gene: -
V gene: TRBV7-2
J gene: TRBJ2-3

CDR3 protein: CASSRGTSEFF
CDR3 DNA: TGTGCCAGCAGCCGCGGGACTAGCGAGTTCTTC
clone size: -
D gene: TRBD2
V gene: TRBV3-1/TRBV3-2
J gene: TRBJ2-1

CDR3 protein: CASSFGAGGLGTEAFF
CDR3 DNA: TGCGCCAGCAGCTTCGGCGCGGGAGGATTAGGCACTGAAGCTTTCTTT
clone size: -
D gene: -
V gene: TRBV5-1
J gene: TRBJ1-1

CDR3 protein: CASSPAGNTEAFF
CDR3 DNA: TGTGCCAGCAGCCCCGCCGGGAACACTGAAGCTTTCTTT
clone size: -
D gene: -
V gene: TRBV6-6
J gene: TRBJ1-1

CDR3 protein: CASSPGRDSGNTIYF
CDR3 DNA: TGTGCCAGCAGCCCTGGACGGGACTCTGGAAACACCATATATTTT
clone size: -
D gene: -
V gene: TRBV5-5
J gene: TRBJ1-3

CDR3 protein: CAWSRGFETSGTTDTQYF
CDR3 DNA: TGTGCCTGGAGCCGAGGATTTGAAACTAGCGGGACGACAGATACGCAGTATTTT
clone size: -
D gene: TRBD2
V gene: TRBV30
J gene: TRBJ2-3

CDR3 protein: CASSPPTGGMETQYF
CDR3 DNA: TGCGCCAGCAGCCCCCCGACAGGGGGTATGGAGACCCAGTACTTC
clone size: -
D gene: TRBD1
V gene: TRBV5-1
J gene: TRBJ2-5

CDR3 protein: CASSDSTTDTQYF
CDR3 DNA: TGTGCCAGCAGTGACTCGACTACAGATACGCAGTATTTT
clone size: few
D gene: -
V gene: TRBV6-4
J gene: TRBJ2-3

CDR3 protein: CASSTGLAGLSYEQYF
CDR3 DNA: TGCGCCAGCAGCACCGGACTAGCGGGACTCTCCTACGAGCAGTACTTC
clone size: -
D gene: TRBD2
V gene: TRBV4-1
J gene: TRBJ2-7

CDR3 protein: CASSPHSGRFTGELFF
CDR3 DNA: TGTGCCAGCAGTCCACATAGCGGGAGGTTCACCGGGGAGCTGTTTTTT
clone size: -
D gene: TRBD2
V gene: TRBV28
J gene: TRBJ2-2

CDR3 protein: CASSRTGTSYEQYF
CDR3 DNA: TGTGCCAGCAGCCGAACCGGGACATCCTACGAGCAGTACTTC
clone size: -
D gene: -
V gene: TRBV27
J gene: TRBJ2-7

CDR3 protein: CASSLTGGPGEQYF
CDR3 DNA: TGTGCCAGCAGTTTAACGGGAGGGCCGGGAGAGCAGTACTTC
clone size: -
D gene: TRBD2
V gene: TRBV27
J gene: TRBJ2-7

CDR3 protein: CASSRGRGKREVDEQYF
CDR3 DNA: TGTGCCAGCTCACGGGGGAGAGGGAAGCGGGAGGTAGACGAGCAGTACTTC
clone size: -
D gene: TRBD2
V gene: TRBV18
J gene: TRBJ2-7

CDR3 protein: CASSPSVLEQFF
CDR3 DNA: TGTGCCAGCTCACCCTCGGTCTTAGAGCAGTTCTTC
clone size: -
D gene: -
V gene: TRBV18
J gene: TRBJ2-1

CDR3 protein: CASSLAGASGRDTQYF
CDR3 DNA: TGTGCCAGCAGCTTGGCTGGGGCTAGCGGGAGAGATACGCAGTATTTT
clone size: -
D gene: TRBD2
V gene: TRBV5-4
J gene: TRBJ2-3

CDR3 protein: CASSERWTEAFF
CDR3 DNA: TGTGCCAGCAGTGAAAGGTGGACAGAAGCTTTCTTT
clone size: -
D gene: -
V gene: TRBV6-1
J gene: TRBJ1-1

CDR3 protein: CASRRRFYNEQFF
CDR3 DNA: TGCGCCAGTAGACGGCGGTTCTACAATGAGCAGTTCTTC
clone size: -
D gene: -
V gene: TRBV23-1
J gene: TRBJ2-1

CDR3 protein: CASSPTTGRTYNEQFF
CDR3 DNA: TGTGCCAGCAGCCCCACTACCGGGAGGACCTACAATGAGCAGTTCTTC
clone size: once
D gene: TRBD2
V gene: TRBV11-3
J gene: TRBJ2-1

CDR3 protein: CASSLGGAPNEKLFF
CDR3 DNA: TGCGCCAGCAGCTTGGGGGGCGCACCTAATGAAAAACTGTTTTTT
clone size: -
D gene: -
V gene: TRBV5-1
J gene: TRBJ1-4

CDR3 protein: CASSPRSAGEGETQYF
CDR3 DNA: TGTGCCAGCTCACCAAGGTCAGCGGGAGAAGGCGAGACCCAGTACTTC
clone size: -
D gene: TRBD2
V gene: TRBV18
J gene: TRBJ2-5

CDR3 protein: CASSLAIRTGVLWQFF
CDR3 DNA: TGTGCCAGCAGCTTAGCGATAAGGACAGGGGTTTTATGGCAGTTCTTC
clone size: -
D gene: TRBD1
V gene: TRBV7-9
J gene: TRBJ2-1

CDR3 protein: CSVRTGVYEQYF
CDR3 DNA: TGCAGCGTAAGGACAGGAGTCTACGAGCAGTACTTC
clone size: -
D gene: TRBD1
V gene: TRBV29-1
J gene: TRBJ2-7

CDR3 protein: CASSLTPLLGEQYF
CDR3 DNA: TGTGCCAGCAGTTTAACCCCATTACTTGGCGAGCAGTACTTC
clone size: -
D gene: -
V gene: TRBV27
J gene: TRBJ2-7

CDR3 protein: CASHGLSGDQPQHF
CDR3 DNA: TGTGCCAGCCACGGCCTTTCAGGGGATCAGCCCCAGCATTTT
clone size: -
D gene: -
V gene: TRBV19
J gene: TRBJ1-5

CDR3 protein: CASSPEASGNNEQFF
CDR3 DNA: TGTGCCAGCAGCCCGGAGGCTAGCGGGAACAATGAGCAGTTCTTC
clone size: once
D gene: TRBD2
V gene: TRBV3-1/TRBV3-2
J gene: TRBJ2-1

CDR3 protein: CASSLTTRTYNEQFF
CDR3 DNA: TGTGCCAGCAGCTTAACTACTAGGACTTACAATGAGCAGTTCTTC
clone size: -
D gene: -
V gene: TRBV7-2
J gene: TRBJ2-1

CDR3 protein: CASSSGTGARQPQHF
CDR3 DNA: TGTGCCAGTAGTTCCGGGACAGGGGCTCGTCAGCCCCAGCATTTT
clone size: -
D gene: TRBD1
V gene: TRBV19
J gene: TRBJ1-5

CDR3 protein: CASSLGHQETQYF
CDR3 DNA: TGTGCCAGCAGCTTAGGGCACCAAGAGACCCAGTACTTC
clone size: -
D gene: -
V gene: TRBV7-3
J gene: TRBJ2-5

CDR3 protein: CASSLEGDTEAFF
CDR3 DNA: TGTGCCAGCAGTTTAGAGGGGGACACTGAAGCTTTCTTT
clone size: -
D gene: -
V gene: TRBV27
J gene: TRBJ1-1

CDR3 protein: CASSPQTGPGELFF
CDR3 DNA: TGTGCCAGCAGCCCTCAAACAGGGCCCGGGGAGCTGTTTTTT
clone size: -
D gene: -
V gene: TRBV3-1/TRBV3-2
J gene: TRBJ2-2

CDR3 protein: CASSPTSSGFFYEQYF
CDR3 DNA: TGTGCCAGCAGTCCCACTAGCTCGGGGTTTTTTTACGAGCAGTACTTC
clone size: once
D gene: -
V gene: TRBV28
J gene: TRBJ2-7

CDR3 protein: CASSLGARGNTIYF
CDR3 DNA: TGTGCCAGCAGCCTAGGGGCGAGAGGAAACACCATATATTTT
clone size: many
D gene: -
V gene: TRBV11-2
J gene: TRBJ1-3

CDR3 protein: CASSLVGQGRNIQYF
CDR3 DNA: TGTGCCAGCAGCTTGGTAGGGCAGGGTAGAAACATTCAGTACTTC
clone size: -
D gene: -
V gene: TRBV5-6
J gene: TRBJ2-4

CDR3 protein: CASRINPSYEQYF
CDR3 DNA: TGTGCCAGCAGAATTAATCCCTCCTACGAGCAGTACTTC
clone size: -
D gene: -
V gene: TRBV28
J gene: TRBJ2-7

CDR3 protein: CASSSDRGLSGANVLTF
CDR3 DNA: TGTGCCAGCAGCTCGGACAGGGGGTTGTCTGGGGCCAACGTCCTGACTTTC
clone size: -
D gene: TRBD1
V gene: TRBV5-6
J gene: TRBJ2-6

CDR3 protein: CASSVAKDGSTGELFF
CDR3 DNA: TGTGCCAGCAGCGTAGCGAAAGATGGGAGTACCGGGGAGCTGTTTTTT
clone size: -
D gene: -
V gene: TRBV9
J gene: TRBJ2-2

CDR3 protein: CASSYHSDPSGTF
CDR3 DNA: TGTGCCAGCAGTTACCACAGTGATCCATCGGGGACCTTC
clone size: -
D gene: -
V gene: TRBV6-5
J gene: TRBJ1-2

CDR3 protein: CASSAGETGSPTAEQFF
CDR3 DNA: TGTGCCAGCAGTGCGGGAGAGACAGGGAGTCCTACCGCTGAGCAGTTCTTC
clone size: -
D gene: -
V gene: TRBV2
J gene: TRBJ2-1

CDR3 protein: CASSHAGGGLNYNEQFF
CDR3 DNA: TGTGCCAGCAGCCACGCCGGTGGGGGACTAAACTACAATGAGCAGTTCTTC
clone size: -
D gene: TRBD2
V gene: TRBV9
J gene: TRBJ2-1

CDR3 protein: CASSLPIEQYF
CDR3 DNA: TGTGCCAGCAGCTTGCCCATCGAGCAGTACTTC
clone size: -
D gene: -
V gene: TRBV5-8
J gene: TRBJ2-7

CDR3 protein: CASRGDRNNEGLPGNTEAFF
CDR3 DNA: TGCGCCAGCCGTGGTGATAGGAACAACGAGGGCCTCCCAGGGAACACTGAAGCTTTCTTT
clone size: many
D gene: -
V gene: TRBV5-1
J gene: TRBJ1-1

CDR3 protein: CSVAWDSYYGYTF
CDR3 DNA: TGCAGCGTTGCCTGGGACAGCTACTATGGCTACACCTTC
clone size: -
D gene: TRBD1
V gene: TRBV29-1
J gene: TRBJ1-2

CDR3 protein: CASSSGDSRAGELFF
CDR3 DNA: TGTGCCAGCAGTTCCGGGGACAGTAGGGCCGGGGAGCTGTTTTTT
clone size: -
D gene: TRBD1
V gene: TRBV27
J gene: TRBJ2-2

CDR3 protein: CASSPRDRTYEQYF
CDR3 DNA: TGTGCCAGCAGCCCGCGGGACAGAACCTACGAGCAGTACTTC
clone size: -
D gene: -
V gene: TRBV9
J gene: TRBJ2-7

CDR3 protein: CASKWASSTDTQYF
CDR3 DNA: TGTGCCAGCAAGTGGGCCAGCTCCACAGATACGCAGTATTTT
clone size: many
D gene: -
V gene: TRBV28
J gene: TRBJ2-3

CDR3 protein: CASSRGGLTSYNEQFF
CDR3 DNA: TGTGCCAGCAGCCGGGGGGGACTTACCTCCTACAATGAGCAGTTCTTC
clone size: -
D gene: TRBD2
V gene: TRBV9
J gene: TRBJ2-1

CDR3 protein: CASSSVGQPQHF
CDR3 DNA: TGTGCCAGCAGTAGTGTCGGTCAGCCCCAGCATTTT
clone size: -
D gene: -
V gene: TRBV6-2/TRBV6-3
J gene: TRBJ1-5

CDR3 protein: CASSQTRDQPQHF
CDR3 DNA: TGCGCCAGCAGCCAAACCAGGGATCAGCCCCAGCATTTT
clone size: few
D gene: -
V gene: TRBV4-1
J gene: TRBJ1-5

CDR3 protein: CASSQEGAGGWNEQFF
CDR3 DNA: TGCGCCAGCAGCCAGGAGGGGGCGGGAGGATGGAATGAGCAGTTCTTC
clone size: -
D gene: -
V gene: TRBV4-1
J gene: TRBJ2-1

CDR3 protein: CASSFEQGASPLHF
CDR3 DNA: TGTGCCAGCAGTTTTGAACAGGGGGCTTCACCCCTCCACTTT
clone size: few
D gene: TRBD1
V gene: TRBV27
J gene: TRBJ1-6

CDR3 protein: CASSWDSSNTGELFF
CDR3 DNA: TGCGCCAGCAGCTGGGACAGCTCGAACACCGGGGAGCTGTTTTTT
clone size: -
D gene: TRBD1
V gene: TRBV5-1
J gene: TRBJ2-2

CDR3 protein: CASSLDSLGGQPQHF
CDR3 DNA: TGTGCCAGCAGCCTGGACAGCTTAGGGGGTCAGCCCCAGCATTTT
clone size: -
D gene: -
V gene: TRBV6-5
J gene: TRBJ1-5

CDR3 protein: CASSLRVGAGGKTEAFF
CDR3 DNA: TGTGCCAGCAGTTTAAGGGTCGGGGCAGGGGGAAAAACTGAAGCTTTCTTT
clone size: -
D gene: TRBD1
V gene: TRBV28
J gene: TRBJ1-1

CDR3 protein: CASSQDTGTYGYTF
CDR3 DNA: TGCGCCAGCAGCCAAGATACGGGTACCTATGGCTACACCTTC
clone size: -
D gene: -
V gene: TRBV4-3
J gene: TRBJ1-2

CDR3 protein: CASSLYSGGHNEQFF
CDR3 DNA: TGTGCCAGCAGTTTATATAGCGGGGGGCACAATGAGCAGTTCTTC
clone size: -
D gene: TRBD2
V gene: TRBV27
J gene: TRBJ2-1